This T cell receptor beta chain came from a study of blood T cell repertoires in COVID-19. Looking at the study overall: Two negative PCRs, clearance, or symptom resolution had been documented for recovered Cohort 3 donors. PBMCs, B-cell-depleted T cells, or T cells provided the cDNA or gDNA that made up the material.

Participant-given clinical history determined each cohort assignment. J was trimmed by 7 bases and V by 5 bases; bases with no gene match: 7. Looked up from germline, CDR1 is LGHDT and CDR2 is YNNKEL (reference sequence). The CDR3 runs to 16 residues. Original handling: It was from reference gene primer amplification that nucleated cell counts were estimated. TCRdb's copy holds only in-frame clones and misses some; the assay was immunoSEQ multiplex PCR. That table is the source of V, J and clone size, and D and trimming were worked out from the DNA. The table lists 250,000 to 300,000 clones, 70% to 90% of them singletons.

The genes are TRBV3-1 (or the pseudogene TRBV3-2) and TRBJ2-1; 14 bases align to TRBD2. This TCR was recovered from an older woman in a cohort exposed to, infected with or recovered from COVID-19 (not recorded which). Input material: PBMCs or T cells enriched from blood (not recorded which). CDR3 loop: CASSARLAGGGNEQFF. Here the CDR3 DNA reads TGTGCCAGCAGCGCTCGACTAGCGGGAGGGGGAAATGAGCAGTTCTTC.